Given below is one T cell receptor (beta chain) in context. Then a second PCR, running roughly 7 to 11 cycles, was carried out with a sample-barcoded 5' primer and a J-beta primer mix. TCRdb used MiXCR to reprocess the 5' RACE reads, holding one entry per CDR3 protein. This table has fewer than 900,000 distinct CDR3 sequences, roughly 41% appearing once. The data derive from a study of blood T cells in healthy people across ages. After removal of 6 bases from V and 3 bases from J, the junction contained 10 bases not matched to a gene. The CDR3 is 16 amino acids. Per sample, a minimum of 6 million PBMCs were isolated.

The receptor was isolated from a woman aged 60-70 years in good health. The sequenced sample consisted of blood. The chain employs TRBV12-3 or TRBV12-4 and TRBJ2-1, with 8 bases fitting TRBD2. CDR3 loop: CASSPPGAGVYNEQFF. CDR3 sequence (DNA): TGTGCCAGCAGCCCCCCCGGAGCGGGGGTCTACAATGAGCAGTTCTTC.